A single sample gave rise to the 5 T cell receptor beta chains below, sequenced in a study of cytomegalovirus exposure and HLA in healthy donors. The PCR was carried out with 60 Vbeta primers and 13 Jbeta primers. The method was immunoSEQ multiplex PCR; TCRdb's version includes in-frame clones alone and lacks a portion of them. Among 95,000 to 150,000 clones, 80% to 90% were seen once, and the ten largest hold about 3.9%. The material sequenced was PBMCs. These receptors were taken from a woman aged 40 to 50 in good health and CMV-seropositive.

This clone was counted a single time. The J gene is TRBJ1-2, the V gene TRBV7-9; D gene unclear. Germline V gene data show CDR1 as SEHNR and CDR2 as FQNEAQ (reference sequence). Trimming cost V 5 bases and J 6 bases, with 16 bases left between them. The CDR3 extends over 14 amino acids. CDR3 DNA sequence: TGTGCCAGCAGCCCCGGGTCCCTCATGGATGGCTACACCTTC. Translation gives CASSPGSLMDGYTF.

CDR3 loop: CASRPSGTNTQYF. CDR3 nucleotide sequence: TGTGCCAGCAGGCCTAGCGGGACAAATACGCAGTATTTT. The gene calls are TRBV6-1 and TRBJ2-3; 9 nucleotides align to TRBD2. With V trimmed by 6 bases and J by 7 bases, 5 bases remained unmatched. The CDR3 covers 13 residues. The germline CDR1 and CDR2 sequences are MNHNS and SASEGT.

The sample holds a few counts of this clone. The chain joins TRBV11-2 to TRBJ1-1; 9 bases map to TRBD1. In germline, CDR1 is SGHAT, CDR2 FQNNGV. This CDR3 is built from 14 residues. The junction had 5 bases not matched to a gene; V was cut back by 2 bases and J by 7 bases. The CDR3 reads CASSLTGGAGEAFF. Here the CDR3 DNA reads TGTGCCAGCAGCTTAACAGGGGGCGCAGGTGAAGCTTTCTTT. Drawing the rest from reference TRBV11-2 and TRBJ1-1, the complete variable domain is EAGVAQSPRYKIIEKRQSVAFWCNPISGHATLYWYQQILGQGPKLLIQFQNNGVVDDSQLPKDRFSAERLKGVDSTLKIQPAKLEDSAVYLCASSLTGGAGEAFFGQGTRLTVV.

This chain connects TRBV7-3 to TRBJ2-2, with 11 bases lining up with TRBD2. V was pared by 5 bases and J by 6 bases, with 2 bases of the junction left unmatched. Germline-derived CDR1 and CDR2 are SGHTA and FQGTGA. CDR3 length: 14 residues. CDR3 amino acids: CASSVAGGPGELFF. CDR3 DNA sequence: TGTGCCAGCAGCGTAGCGGGAGGGCCCGGGGAGCTGTTTTTT. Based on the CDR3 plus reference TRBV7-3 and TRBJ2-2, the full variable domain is GAGVSQTPSNKVTEKGKYVELRCDPISGHTALYWYRQSLGQGPEFLIYFQGTGAADDSGLPNDRFFAVRPEGSVSTLKIQRTERGDSAVYLCASSVAGGPGELFFGEGSRLTVL.

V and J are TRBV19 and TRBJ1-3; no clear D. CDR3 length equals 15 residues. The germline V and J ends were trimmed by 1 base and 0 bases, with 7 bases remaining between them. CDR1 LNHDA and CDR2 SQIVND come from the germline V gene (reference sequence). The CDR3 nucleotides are TGTGCCAGTAGTATAGGGGAGAGCTCTGGAAACACCATATATTTT. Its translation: CASSIGESSGNTIYF.